This T cell receptor beta chain is from a study of T cells in Graves' hyperthyroidism and ophthalmopathy. Trimming pared 2 bases from V and 7 bases from J, leaving 18 bases between. The CDR3 contains 17 residues. Germline CDR1 reads MNHEY; CDR2 reads SMNVEV (reference sequence). Authors of the study amplified TCR beta CDR3 regions from RNA transcripts. HTBI primers were used for first-round RT-PCR of the TCR CDR3. TCRdb analysed the multiplex PCR reads with MiXCR anew, one entry per CDR3 protein. This sample has 500,000 to 800,000 distinct CDR3 sequences, with about 15% found just once. This clonotype was found a few times.

V gene TRBV27 combines with J gene TRBJ1-6; the D gene is possibly TRBD1 (5 bases). Sequenced material: blood. This clonotype was obtained from a woman aged 45-65 years with Graves' ophthalmopathy. The CDR3 DNA follows: TGTGCCAGCAGTTTAAGGGGCCCCTCGACCTCGAATTCACCCCTCCACTTT. Encoded protein: CASSLRGPSTSNSPLHF.